The TCR beta chain described here comes from a study of blood T cell repertoires in COVID-19. For the study at large: There were acute and convalescent COVID-19 samples, and they came from the United States, Italy and Spain.

Seattle researchers signed up patients amid active infection and tracked them longitudinally. Original handling: Amplifying reference gene primers gave estimates of nucleated cell counts. Data came from immunoSEQ multiplex PCR; TCRdb stores just in-frame clones and leaves some out. The V and J calls and clone size were taken over from that table, and D and trimming were inferred from the DNA. The sample yields some 190,000 clones, more than 80% seen once. The CDR3 totals 17 residues. Deletions cut 8 bases from V and 5 bases from J, with 25 bases between. Germline CDR1 reads LNHDA; CDR2 reads SQIVND (reference sequence).

The V gene is TRBV19, the J gene TRBJ1-5; D perhaps matches TRBD1 (6 bases). The sequencing input was peripheral blood. This receptor was obtained from a woman of 80 years or more with COVID-19, enrolled during active disease. DNA of the CDR3: TGTGCCAGTCACCCTTGGCCTAAGACAGGCCTCCATCAGCCCCAGCATTTT. Translation gives CASHPWPKTGLHQPQHF.